The clone carrying this T cell receptor (beta chain) was observed a handful of times. Its antigen remains unidentified. This sample is drawn from a study of T-cell memory formation after mild COVID-19. The study, taken as a whole, reports: The pre-infection memory compartment contained some responding clones, suggesting cross-reactive memory joined. Contracting CD4+ clones lay largely in CM and EM, with CD8+ ones residing in EMRA.

V was trimmed by 4 bases and J by 8 bases, leaving 16 bases between them. CDR1 is KGHDR, CDR2 SFDVKD, per germline. There are 14 residues in the CDR3. cDNA libraries for TCR alpha and TCR beta, carrying sample barcodes and UMIs, came from 5'RACE with constant-segment primers. TCRdb independently ran MiXCR on the 5' RACE reads; one entry per CDR3 protein. The table lists 180,000 or so distinct CDR3 sequences, around 16% of them singletons. The V gene is TRBV24-1, the J gene TRBJ1-1; possible D gene TRBD1, 5 bases. This sequence was found in an adult woman who had mild COVID-19 (a few samples of this study predate the infection). Cell type and time point are not known. The source material was PBMCs or a T cell subset sorted from them (not recorded which). The CDR3, as DNA: TGTGCCACCAGTGACACAGGACGGATGAACGAAGCTTTCTTT. Amino acid sequence: CATSDTGRMNEAFF.